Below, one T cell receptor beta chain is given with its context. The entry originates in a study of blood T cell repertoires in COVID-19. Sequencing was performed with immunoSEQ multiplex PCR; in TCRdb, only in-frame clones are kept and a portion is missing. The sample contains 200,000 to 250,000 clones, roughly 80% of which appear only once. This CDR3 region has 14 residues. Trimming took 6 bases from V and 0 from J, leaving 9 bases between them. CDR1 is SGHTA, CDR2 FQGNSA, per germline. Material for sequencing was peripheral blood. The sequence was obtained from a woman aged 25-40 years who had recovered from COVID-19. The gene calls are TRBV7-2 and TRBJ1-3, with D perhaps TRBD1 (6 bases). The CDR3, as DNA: TGTGCCAGCAGGCGGACAGTCTCTGGAAACACCATATATTTT. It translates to CASRRTVSGNTIYF.